The T cell receptor (beta chain) under discussion was sequenced for a study of beta chain features in type 1 diabetes. Across the whole study: The samples had about 110,000,000 sorted cells examined in all. The study's findings and limits: Type 1 diabetes patients showed a moderate but significant shortening of TCRB CDR3s in all four CD4+ subsets.

One heparinised blood draw averaging approximately 100 mL was given by each donor. CD45RO/CCR7/CD25/CD127/CD95/CD27 staining was used to isolate CD4+ naive, central memory, regulatory and stem cell-like memory cells by sorting. This clone turned up a few times. The antigen remains unidentified. This CDR3 is 14 amino acids long. Germline CDR1 and CDR2: MNHEY and SMNVEV (reference sequence). V was pared by 6 bases and J by 6 bases, with 2 bases of the junction left unmatched. Expressed TCRB transcripts were sequenced after all isolated RNA was converted to cDNA. Profiled with immunoSEQ multiplex PCR; TCRdb holds only in-frame clones, not every one. The sample yields about 160,000 clones, around 8% seen once.

The V and J genes are TRBV27 and TRBJ2-2, with 12 nucleotides matching TRBD2. The sequence was obtained from a woman in her late teens or twenties with type 1 diabetes. The material sequenced was central memory CD4+ T cells from blood. The DNA of the CDR3 is TGTGCCAGCAGGACTAGCGGGAGCGCCGGGGAGCTGTTTTTT. Translating it yields CASRTSGSAGELFF.